This TCR beta chain originates from a study of fetal regulatory T cell absence and autoimmunity (dated by TCRdb to 2017 to 2019). In the study overall: Exocrine pancreas autoimmunity was seen in the IPEX patients without clinical diabetes. The study at large found these results: Significant oligoclonal enrichment of the TCR compartment was observed in pancreas versus cord blood, with some top clones enriched more than 90-fold. TRB gene family usage was found to be broadly similar between cord blood and pancreas and to resemble published neonatal and adult repertoires. The oligoclonal enrichment was interpreted as support for antigen-driven autoimmunity occurring in the pancreas before birth in IPEX syndrome.

The DNeasy Blood and Tissue Kit was used to extract roughly 1.7-3.3 ug of genomic DNA from either umbilical cord blood or frozen pancreas. The CDR3 holds 16 amino acids from the cysteine to the phenylalanine. Just the 48-base CDR3 DNA is kept, in frame starting at base 1. As encoded in the germline V gene, CDR1 is SGHNT while CDR2 is YENEEA. A distance of 16 bases separates the germline ends of V and J, which lose 8 bases and 0 bases respectively. This clone appeared a single time. Its binding antigen is unknown. No base quality values were provided; no much bigger clone lies one nucleotide off. TCRbeta CDR3 regions were amplified and barcoded by two-step multiplex PCR on the immunoSEQ human TCRbeta survey platform. Libraries were sequenced on Illumina instruments, and IgH from the same samples was sequenced in parallel. In the original analysis: To remove PCR and sequencing errors, raw reads were filtered against IMGT V, D, J definitions and grouped with a nearest-neighbor algorithm. Clones were defined as identical nucleotide sequences, and differential abundance between tissues was assessed by per-clone Fisher exact tests with a pFDR threshold of p<0.01. Clones whose frequencies were too low for statistical inference were excluded by a minimum inclusion filter of 10 in either sample. The immunoSEQ Analyzer was used for pairwise clonal comparisons, while IMGT tools were used to assess gene family usage. TCRdb mirrors the immuneACCESS table, restricted to in-frame sequences. Some clones are absent from its copies; in checked studies, under half trace to an unresolved V gene, and the reason for the others is unknown. V and J calls and clone size are given by that table; D and trimming were obtained from the DNA. The sample table contains approximately 46,000 clones; only one count was recorded for around 83% of them. The leading ten clones occupy roughly 0.37% of the sample.

The sequence links TRBV11-3 to TRBJ2-2; the D region possibly corresponds to TRBD2 (6 bases align). The sequence came from a newborn boy with IPEX syndrome. The sample was cord blood. The nucleotide sequence is TGTGCCAGCGAAGACGTAGTAGCGGCGAACACCGGGGAGCTGTTTTTT. Its protein product is CASEDVVAANTGELFF.